What follows are 20 T cell receptor beta chains derived from one specimen sequenced in a study of OX40 agonist ivuxolimab in advanced cancers. Measured with immunoSEQ multiplex PCR; TCRdb has only the in-frame clones, and not every one. The profile shows around 80,000 clones, around nine tenths of them singletons. Sequenced material: CD4+ or CD8+ T cells sorted from blood, taken in a trial of the OX40 agonist ivuxolimab. The source of these receptors is an adult with an advanced solid tumor such as melanoma, head and neck, liver or kidney cancer.

This chain connects TRBV6-1 to TRBJ1-2, with a tentative D call TRBD1 (6 bases). This CDR3 spans 14 amino acids. Germline V gene sequence: CDR1 MNHNS, CDR2 SASEGT. Trimming took 4 bases from V and 6 from J, leaving 15 bases between them. As DNA, the CDR3 is TGTGCCAGCAGTGTCCGTACAGGGTGGGATGGCTACACCTTC. Its translation is CASSVRTGWDGYTF.

V gene TRBV7-2 combines with J gene TRBJ1-2, with 8 bases lining up with TRBD1. The junction had 11 bases not matched to a gene; V was cut back by 3 bases and J by 8 bases. The CDR3 covers 15 residues. Germline CDR1 and CDR2: SGHTA and FQGNSA. Here the CDR3 reads CASSFQDPGGGGYTF. CDR3 nucleotides: TGTGCCAGCAGCTTCCAAGACCCAGGGGGCGGGGGCTACACCTTC.

The rearrangement joins TRBV7-2 to TRBJ2-1; 9 bases map to TRBD2. The CDR3 contains 16 residues. J lost 9 bases, V lost 2 bases, and 11 bases had no gene match. The V gene's germline CDR1 is SGHTA and CDR2 FQGNSA. The CDR3 region is CASSLWISGGWGEQFF. The CDR3 region has the DNA TGTGCCAGCAGCTTATGGATTAGCGGGGGATGGGGTGAGCAGTTCTTC.

This clone was seen a few times. V and J are TRBV5-5 and TRBJ1-2; TRBD1 matches 8 bases. V lost 6 bases, J lost 0 bases, and 10 bases stayed unmatched. The CDR3 has 16 residues. The germline CDR1 and CDR2 sequences are SGHKS and YYEKEE (reference sequence). The CDR3 DNA follows: TGTGCCAGCACCCCGGGACAGGACCGATCTAACTATGGCTACACCTTC. This encodes CASTPGQDRSNYGYTF.

About this clone itself: Relative to the germline gene, one junction end is altered; a read error may explain this. This sequence joins TRBV10-3 and TRBJ2-3; weak D call: TRBD2 (6 bases). The CDR3 is 14 amino acids. Germline-derived CDR1 and CDR2 are ENHRY and SYGVKD. CDR3 DNA sequence: TGTGCCATCAATGAGGGGACTAGCACAGATACGCAGTATTTT. It codes for CAINEGTSTDTQYF.

The chain combines TRBV27 with TRBJ1-5, with TRBD1 matching over 7 bases. This CDR3 region has 16 residues. Germline V lookup: CDR1 MNHEY, CDR2 SMNVEV (reference sequence). J lost 0 bases, V lost 5 bases, and 7 bases had no gene match. CDR3 amino acids: CASSQGGAFSNQPQHF. CDR3 in DNA: TGTGCCAGCAGTCAGGGGGGGGCCTTTAGCAATCAGCCCCAGCATTTT.

This clone was seen just once. The CDR3 sequence is CASSRGLAGGNIQYF. The CDR3 nucleotides are TGTGCCAGCAGCCGGGGACTAGCGGGGGGCAACATTCAGTACTTC. The chain links TRBV27 to TRBJ2-4, with 15 bases aligning to TRBD2. V lost 6 bases to trimming and J lost 7 bases; unmatched junction nucleotides: 4. The germline V gene has CDR1 MNHEY and CDR2 SMNVEV (reference sequence). This CDR3 spans 15 amino acids.

This clone was counted a few times. The rearrangement links TRBV5-1 to TRBJ1-1, with no clear D. V was shortened by 0 bases and J by 6 bases, with 6 bases between the two germline ends. In germline, CDR1 is SGHRS, CDR2 YFSETQ. This CDR3 spans 12 amino acids. The CDR3 coding sequence is TGCGCCAGCAGCTTGGTGGCAGCTGAAGCTTTCTTT. Its translation: CASSLVAAEAFF.

The chain links TRBV4-3 to TRBJ1-3, with TRBD1 matching over 7 bases. This CDR3 has 17 residues. V shed 1 base and J 0 bases; nucleotides not matched to a gene: 6. The germline V gene encodes CDR1 LGHNA and CDR2 YSLEER. Here the CDR3 reads CASSQGPTGASGNTIYF. In nucleotides, the CDR3 is TGCGCCAGCAGCCAAGGGCCCACAGGGGCCTCTGGAAACACCATATATTTT.

The rearrangement joins TRBV7-8 to TRBJ1-3; D not certain. The V and J ends lost 2 bases and 3 bases respectively, with 5 bases between them. The CDR3 is 13 residues long. Germline assignment: CDR1 SGHVS and CDR2 FQNEAQ. This CDR3 reads CASSLSVGNTIYF. The CDR3, as DNA: TGTGCCAGCAGCTTATCCGTTGGAAACACCATATATTTT.

This chain connects TRBV11-3 to TRBJ2-2; tentatively, D is TRBD1 (5 bases). Between the trimmed V and J ends, which lost 4 bases and 6 bases, there was a span of 9 bases. The germline V gene has CDR1 SGHNT and CDR2 YENEEA. The CDR3 contains 13 residues. The CDR3 coding sequence is TGTGCCAGCAGCTCAACAGGCCCCGGGGAGCTGTTTTTT. Amino acid sequence: CASSSTGPGELFF.

The chain is built from TRBV7-6 and TRBJ2-6; D possibly corresponds to TRBD2 (6 bases). The CDR3 length is 13 residues. The germline V gene encodes CDR1 SGHVS and CDR2 FNYEAQ. The V gene lost 5 bases and the J gene lost 10 bases, with 12 bases spanning the gap. The CDR3 bases are TGTGCCAGCAGCGAACAGGAGGGGAACGTCCTGACTTTC. It yields the protein CASSEQEGNVLTF.

The rearrangement uses TRBV29-1 and TRBJ1-4, with a possible D match to TRBD1 (5 bases). V dropped 4 bases and J dropped 4 bases, with 10 bases sitting between them. Germline loops: CDR1 SQVTM, CDR2 ANQGSEA. This CDR3 region has 13 residues. The DNA of the CDR3 is TGCAGCGTTGCGGGACGGCTTAATGAAAAACTGTTTTTT. Translating it yields CSVAGRLNEKLFF. Complete variable domain (other parts from reference TRBV29-1 and TRBJ1-4): SAVISQKPSRDICQRGTSLTIQCQVDSQVTMMFWYRQQPGQSLTLIATANQGSEATYESGFVIDKFPISRPNLTFSTLTVSNMSPEDSSIYLCSVAGRLNEKLFFGSGTQLSVL.

CDR3 nucleotide sequence: TGTGCCAGCAGCAGACACAGGGGGGTGAACACTGAAGCTTTCTTT. Its translation is CASSRHRGVNTEAFF. The rearrangement joins TRBV7-9 to TRBJ1-1, with 8 bases identical to TRBD1. V lost 5 bases to trimming and J lost 0 bases; unmatched junction nucleotides: 5. In germline, CDR1 is SEHNR, CDR2 FQNEAQ (reference sequence). The CDR3 extends over 15 amino acids.

The rearrangement links TRBV2 to TRBJ1-1; 8 bases line up with TRBD1. The CDR3 is 15 amino acids. Germline V gives CDR1 SNHLY, CDR2 FYNNEI. Unmatched junction bases numbered 7, after V lost 7 bases and J lost 0 bases. The CDR3 DNA reads as TGTGCCAGCACCTTGACAGGGGCCATGAACACTGAAGCTTTCTTT. Translating it yields CASTLTGAMNTEAFF.

The chain couples TRBV2 to TRBJ1-1, with TRBD1 matching over 8 bases. Per germline, CDR1 SNHLY and CDR2 FYNNEI. J gave up 7 bases and V 4 bases, and 8 bases lay outside the gene matches. The CDR3 is 14 amino acids. DNA of the CDR3: TGTGCCAGCAGTGTTCTTCAGGGGGCAGGTGAAGCTTTCTTT. Its translation is CASSVLQGAGEAFF.

The table lists this clone with a count of one. CDR3 loop: CASSLAAGGRETQYF. The CDR3 DNA reads as TGTGCCAGCAGCTTAGCGGCTGGGGGGCGGGAGACCCAGTACTTC. This chain uses TRBV7-8 with TRBJ2-5; D possibly uses TRBD1 or TRBD2 (6 bases each). V shed 0 bases and J shed 5 bases, with 13 bases lying between them. The CDR3 is 15 residues long. The germline CDR1 and CDR2 sequences are SGHVS and FQNEAQ. The entire variable domain, with the rest obtained from reference TRBV7-8 and TRBJ2-5, is as follows: GAGVSQSPRYKVAKRGQDVALRCDPISGHVSLFWYQQALGQGPEFLTYFQNEAQLDKSGLPSDRFFAERPEGSVSTLKIQRTQQEDSAVYLCASSLAAGGRETQYFGPGTRLLVL.

The chain recombines TRBV4-3 with TRBJ1-2; no firm D call. Germline V gene sequence: CDR1 LGHNA, CDR2 YSLEER. The CDR3 contains 16 residues. V shed 0 bases and J shed 0 bases, with 11 bases lying between them. The CDR3: CASSQERSRPNYGYTF. CDR3 DNA sequence: TGCGCCAGCAGCCAAGAAAGGAGCCGACCTAACTATGGCTACACCTTC.

This clone was seen a handful of times. The chain couples TRBV6-1 to TRBJ1-1; 8 bases match TRBD1. CDR3 length: 15 residues. The germline V gene has CDR1 MNHNS and CDR2 SASEGT. V lost 5 bases, J lost 2 bases, and 7 bases stayed unmatched. The CDR3 here is CASSSRGTGNTEAFF. The CDR3 nucleotides are TGTGCCAGCAGTTCCCGCGGGACAGGTAACACTGAAGCTTTCTTT.

The rearrangement uses TRBV5-5 and TRBJ2-2; TRBD1 matches at 9 bases. The CDR3 consists of 16 residues. After removal of 4 bases from V and 6 bases from J, the junction contained 10 bases not matched to a gene. Looked up from germline, CDR1 is SGHKS and CDR2 is YYEKEE (reference sequence). The CDR3 is CASSTGTGQLSGELFF. CDR3 DNA: TGTGCCAGCAGCACCGGGACAGGGCAATTATCCGGGGAGCTGTTTTTT.